These 23 T cell receptor beta chains were all obtained from the same sample, sequenced in a study of blood T cell repertoires in COVID-19. Measured with immunoSEQ multiplex PCR; TCRdb has only the in-frame clones, and not every one. The sample lists approximately 150,000 clones, 70% to 80% occurring once. The specimen was PBMCs or T cells enriched from blood (not recorded which). The receptors here all came from a woman aged 70-85 years in a cohort exposed to, infected with or recovered from COVID-19 (not recorded which).

The genes are TRBV5-1 and TRBJ2-5, with 9 bases fitting TRBD2. The V and J ends lost 1 base and 5 bases, in that order; junction bases with no gene match: 6. Germline V gives CDR1 SGHRS, CDR2 YFSETQ. CDR3 length equals 15 residues. The CDR3 loop reads CASSLRLAGSETQYF. As DNA, the CDR3 is TGCGCCAGCAGCTTGCGCCTAGCGGGAAGCGAGACCCAGTACTTC.

The rearrangement links TRBV28 to TRBJ1-5; D is unresolved. Germline CDR1 and CDR2: MDHEN and SYDVKM. Trimming shortened V by 6 bases and J by 4 bases, and 19 bases separated the two germline ends. The CDR3 contains 16 residues. As DNA, the CDR3 is TGTGCCAGCAGCACCGCGGGGATGGGATGGAATCAGCCCCAGCATTTT. This encodes CASSTAGMGWNQPQHF.

The chain joins TRBV4-2 to TRBJ1-1, with D possibly matching TRBD1 (5 bases). The germline CDR1 and CDR2 sequences are LGHNA and YNFKEQ. Trimming took off 0 bases at V and 8 bases at J, with 13 bases between the two ends. This CDR3 is 14 amino acids long. The CDR3 sequence: CASSQDMKGLEAFF. CDR3 sequence (DNA): TGTGCCAGCAGCCAAGATATGAAGGGACTAGAAGCTTTCTTT.

This clone turned up a few times. This chain links TRBV4-3 with TRBJ2-1, with D maybe TRBD1 (6 bases). The CDR3 consists of 16 residues. Germline CDR1 LGHNA, CDR2 YSLEER. V was cut by 3 bases and J by 6 bases, with 18 bases left in between. Here the CDR3 DNA reads TGCGCCAGCAGCCAGACAAGAGGGGGTTTTGGCAATGAGCAGTTCTTC. The encoded protein is CASSQTRGGFGNEQFF.

The chain recombines TRBV10-3 with TRBJ1-2; the D gene is possibly TRBD1 (6 bases). This CDR3 comprises 12 residues. The V end was cut by 4 bases, the J end by 7 bases, with 10 bases between. Germline CDR1 reads ENHRY; CDR2 reads SYGVKD. The chain's CDR3 is CAISGTGSGYTF. CDR3 in DNA: TGTGCCATCAGTGGTACAGGGTCTGGCTACACCTTC.

The chain is built from TRBV12-1 and TRBJ2-2; the table's TRBD1 call for D was not verified on the DNA. TRBV12-1 represents a pseudogene. The CDR3 consists of 19 residues. CDR3 residues: CASSFDGRRSIANTGELFF. The CDR3 nucleotides read TGTGCCAGCAGCTTTGATGGGCGTCGATCCATCGCGAACACCGGGGAGCTGTTTTTT.

The chain joins TRBV7-8 to TRBJ2-3; TRBD1 is a possible D gene (6 bases). Trimming removed 1 base at V and 0 bases at J, with 11 bases between. Germline CDR1 SGHVS, CDR2 FQNEAQ. The CDR3 is 16 residues long. This CDR3 is CASSLVTGLSTDTQYF. CDR3 bases: TGTGCCAGCAGCTTAGTAACAGGGCTTAGCACAGATACGCAGTATTTT.

The chain links TRBV9 to TRBJ1-4; TRBD1 might be the D (6 bases). The CDR3 consists of 15 residues. Trimming cost V 4 bases and J 6 bases, with 16 bases left between them. CDR1 is SGDLS, CDR2 YYNGEE, per germline. This chain's CDR3 is CASSKQGRGDEKLFF. The CDR3 DNA sequence: TGTGCCAGCAGCAAACAGGGCCGGGGGGATGAAAAACTGTTTTTT. Drawing the rest from reference TRBV9 and TRBJ1-4, the complete variable domain is DSGVTQTPKHLITATGQRVTLRCSPRSGDLSVYWYQQSLDQGLQFLIQYYNGEERAKGNILERFSAQQFPDLHSELNLSSLELGDSALYFCASSKQGRGDEKLFFGSGTQLSVL.

This sequence joins TRBV25-1 and TRBJ1-3; D is possibly TRBD1 (5 bases). CDR3 length: 16 amino acids. Germline CDR1 and CDR2: MGHDK and SYGVNS. The germline V and J ends were trimmed by 6 bases and 1 base, with 16 bases remaining between them. The DNA of the CDR3 is TGTGCCAGCAGCCAGGCCCGGGGGAGTTCTGGAAACACCATATATTTT. It translates to CASSQARGSSGNTIYF.

The CDR3 loop reads CATRDTSYNEQFF. Written as DNA, the CDR3 is TGTGCCACCCGGGACACCTCCTACAATGAGCAGTTCTTC. This chain joins TRBV24-1 and TRBJ2-1; maybe TRBD1 (6 bases). The CDR3 consists of 13 residues. V was trimmed by 9 bases and J by 0 bases, leaving 8 bases between them. Germline CDR1 is KGHDR and CDR2 is SFDVKD.

Concerning this clone: The junction shows a germline mismatch at one end, possibly a read error. V and J are TRBV28 and TRBJ2-3; D is uncertain. Germline V CDR1 and CDR2: MDHEN, SYDVKM. There are 13 residues in the CDR3. The CDR3 region has the DNA TGTGCCAGCAGTTTAACCACCACAAATACGCAGTATTTT. This sequence encodes CASSLTTTNTQYF. Full variable domain (rest looked up from reference TRBV28 and TRBJ2-3): DVKVTQSSRYLVKRTGEKVFLECVQDMDHENMFWYRQDPGLGLRLIYFSYDVKMKEKGDIPEGYSVSREKKERFSLILESASTNQTSMYLCASSLTTTNTQYFGPGTRLTVL.

CDR3 sequence: CASSPGLAGSYEQYF. DNA of the CDR3: TGTGCCAGCAGCCCCGGACTAGCGGGGTCCTACGAGCAGTACTTC. This chain links TRBV13 with TRBJ2-7, with 12 bases aligning to TRBD2. Germline V gene data show CDR1 as PRHDT and CDR2 as FYEKMQ (reference sequence). The V segment lost 5 bases and the J segment 1 base; nucleotides outside the gene matches: 3. The CDR3 spans 15 residues.

V is TRBV7-8 and J is TRBJ1-5; TRBD1 aligns across 11 bases. V lost 3 bases, J lost 3 bases, and 7 bases stayed unmatched. Germline lookup yields CDR1 SGHVS and CDR2 FQNEAQ. The CDR3 has 17 amino acids. The CDR3 DNA reads TGTGCCAGCAGCTTGCTCTGGGACAGGGGGGCCAATCAGCCCCAGCATTTT. It codes for CASSLLWDRGANQPQHF.

A few counts support this clone. The rearrangement uses TRBV29-1 and TRBJ1-1; TRBD1 agrees at 11 bases. The V segment lost 0 bases and the J segment 4 bases; nucleotides outside the gene matches: 16. Looked up from germline, CDR1 is SQVTM and CDR2 is ANQGSEA. The CDR3 sequence is 19 residues long. As DNA, the CDR3 is TGCAGCGTTGAAGATCTTTCAAAGGAAAGGACAGGGGGCATCACTGAAGCTTTCTTT. Encoded protein: CSVEDLSKERTGGITEAFF.

J is TRBJ2-2 and V is TRBV11-2, with D perhaps matching TRBD1 (6 bases). Trimming removed 4 bases from V and 3 bases from J, with 18 bases in between. Germline-derived CDR1 and CDR2 are SGHAT and FQNNGV. The length of the CDR3 is 17 residues. CDR3 coding DNA: TGTGCCAGCAGCTCCTTTCCGCGGACAGAGCACACCGGGGAGCTGTTTTTT. Protein product: CASSSFPRTEHTGELFF.

The chain links TRBV24-1 to TRBJ1-2; D not resolved. Trimming stripped 3 bases from V and 2 bases from J, with 6 bases between. There are 13 residues in the CDR3. CDR1 and CDR2 from the germline V gene are KGHDR and SFDVKD. The CDR3 bases are TGTGCCACCAGTGATCCCGTAAACTATGGCTACACCTTC. Translation: CATSDPVNYGYTF.

The chain carries TRBV7-9 and TRBJ2-7; 9 nucleotides line up with TRBD2. The CDR3 extends over 16 amino acids. Germline CDR1 is SEHNR and CDR2 is FQNEAQ (reference sequence). V lost 3 bases, J lost 3 bases, and 9 bases stayed unmatched. The CDR3 nucleotides are TGTGCCAGCAGCTTTATAGCGGGAGAACGGGGCTACGAGCAGTACTTC. This translates into CASSFIAGERGYEQYF.

This chain uses TRBV12-5 with TRBJ1-4; D unclear. V was clipped by 6 bases and J by 8 bases, with 10 bases between them. CDR1 LGHNT and CDR2 FRNRAP come from the germline V gene. The CDR3 has 12 residues. As DNA, the CDR3 is TGTGCTAGTGGAAAAGCGGGGGAAAAACTGTTTTTT. It specifies CASGKAGEKLFF.

The chain has TRBV5-4 and TRBJ2-2, with D possibly TRBD2 on 6 matching bases. The germline CDR1 and CDR2 sequences are SGHNT and YYREEE (reference sequence). The CDR3 is 15 residues long. Trimming left V 0 bases short and J 3 bases short, with 9 bases between. Here the CDR3 DNA reads TGTGCCAGCAGCTTGGGGGCGGGACACACCGGGGAGCTGTTTTTT. It yields the protein CASSLGAGHTGELFF.

This sequence joins TRBV24-1 and TRBJ1-2; 9 nucleotides agree with TRBD1. Germline assignment: CDR1 KGHDR and CDR2 SFDVKD. V lost 4 bases, J lost 6 bases, and 8 bases stayed unmatched. This CDR3 is built from 15 residues. The CDR3 region is CATSDPQQGAHGYTF. The DNA for the CDR3 is TGTGCCACCAGTGACCCCCAACAGGGGGCCCATGGCTACACCTTC.

The chain links TRBV28 to TRBJ2-7; D is possibly TRBD2 (6 bases). V dropped 4 bases and J dropped 6 bases, with 19 bases sitting between them. The CDR3 contains 15 residues. Germline values: CDR1 MDHEN, CDR2 SYDVKM. The CDR3 region is CASSWAEGRPLEQYF. The CDR3 DNA follows: TGTGCCAGCAGTTGGGCAGAGGGGAGGCCGCTCGAGCAGTACTTC.

Only a few counts were recorded for this clone. The chain uses TRBV12-5 and TRBJ1-3, with D uncertain. CDR1 is LGHNT, CDR2 FRNRAP, per germline. The V and J ends lost 5 bases and 6 bases respectively, with 5 bases between them. The CDR3 totals 11 residues. Here the CDR3 reads CASGTVNTIYF. CDR3 in DNA: TGTGCTAGTGGTACTGTAAACACCATATATTTT.

The gene calls are TRBV19 and TRBJ1-2; D not resolved. V was pared by 11 bases and J by 4 bases, with 14 bases between. This CDR3 is 12 amino acids long. The germline V gene has CDR1 LNHDA and CDR2 SQIVND (reference sequence). CDR3 bases: TGTGCCTCTCTCCCCCGGTGCTATGGCTACACCTTC. As protein: CASLPRCYGYTF.